This T cell receptor (beta chain) came from a study of regulatory T cells in long-lasting Graves disease. Study-level results: Persistent disease was characterized by preferential usage of TRBV28, TRBJ1-2 and TRBJ2-5. Owing to a sample size that was small, accuracy may have been reduced.

Researchers made TCR beta libraries by using iRepertoire HTBI primers and running Arm-PCR on CDR3 regions. MiXCR, run by TCRdb on the multiplex PCR reads, gives a single entry per CDR3 protein. The top ten clones hold 8.5% to 10% of a sample with hundreds of thousands of distinct CDR3 sequences, roughly 13% of them seen once. CDR1 is SGHRS, CDR2 YFSETQ, per germline. V lost 4 bases and J lost 2; bases outside the gene matches: 13. The CDR3 totals 17 residues. Described time point: newly diagnosed GD, antithyroid drugs for less than 3 months. Researchers made the TCR library from RNA that was extracted from PBMCs. This clonotype was detected many times. What it binds is not known. This sample also appeared in a second study, on T cells in Graves' hyperthyroidism and ophthalmopathy.

This sequence was found in a man aged 30 to 39 with Graves disease. The sequencing here drew on peripheral blood mononuclear cells (PBMCs), taken at new diagnosis, from a patient treated with antithyroid drugs. The chain uses TRBV5-1 and TRBJ1-1, with 8 bases identical to TRBD1. CDR3 amino acids: CASSKLDRGRGNTEAFF. In DNA form, the CDR3 reads TGCGCCAGCAGCAAACTAGACAGGGGCAGGGGAAACACTGAAGCTTTCTTT.